This TCR beta chain came from a study of blood T cell repertoires in COVID-19. Turning to the study itself: The samples span acute and convalescent COVID-19 from the United States, Italy and Spain. The analysed material was cDNA or gDNA that came from T cells, B-cell-depleted T cells, or PBMCs.

Germline V gene sequence: CDR1 SGHRS, CDR2 YFSETQ. The V segment lost 0 bases and the J segment 15 bases; nucleotides outside the gene matches: 7. The CDR3 is made up of 13 amino acids. This clone was detected only a few times. In the authors' methods: Amplification from reference gene primers served as the basis for estimated nucleated cell counts. Measured with immunoSEQ multiplex PCR; TCRdb has only the in-frame clones, and not every one. V and J calls and clone size follow that table, whereas D and trimming were derived from the DNA. The sample has about 100,000 clones, more than 65% seen once; the top ten hold roughly 20%.

The chain is built from TRBV5-1 and TRBJ2-1, with 9 bases that match TRBD2. The sequenced sample was peripheral blood. This sequence originates from an elderly woman with active or convalescent COVID-19. The CDR3 DNA reads TGCGCCAGCAGCTTGGAGGCTAGCGGGATCCGGTTCTTC. This sequence encodes CASSLEASGIRFF.